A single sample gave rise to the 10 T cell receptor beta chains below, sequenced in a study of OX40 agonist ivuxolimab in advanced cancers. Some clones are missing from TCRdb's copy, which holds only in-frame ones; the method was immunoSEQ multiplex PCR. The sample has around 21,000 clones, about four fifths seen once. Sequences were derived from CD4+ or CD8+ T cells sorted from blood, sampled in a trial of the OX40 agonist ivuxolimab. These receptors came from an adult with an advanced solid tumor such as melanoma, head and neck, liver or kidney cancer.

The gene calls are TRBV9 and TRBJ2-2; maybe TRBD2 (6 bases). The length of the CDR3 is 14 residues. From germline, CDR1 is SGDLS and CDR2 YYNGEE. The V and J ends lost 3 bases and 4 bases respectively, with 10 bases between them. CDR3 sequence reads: CASSASGGTGELFF. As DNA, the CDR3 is TGTGCCAGCAGCGCATCCGGGGGCACCGGGGAGCTGTTTTTT. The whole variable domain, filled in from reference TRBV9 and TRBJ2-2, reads DSGVTQTPKHLITATGQRVTLRCSPRSGDLSVYWYQQSLDQGLQFLIQYYNGEERAKGNILERFSAQQFPDLHSELNLSSLELGDSALYFCASSASGGTGELFFGEGSRLTVL.

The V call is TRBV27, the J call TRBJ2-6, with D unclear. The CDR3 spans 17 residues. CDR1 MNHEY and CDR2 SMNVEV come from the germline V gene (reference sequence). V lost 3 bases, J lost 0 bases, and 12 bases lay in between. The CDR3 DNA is TGTGCCAGCAGTTTGAGTACGAGTAGCTCTGGGGCCAACGTCCTGACTTTC. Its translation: CASSLSTSSSGANVLTF.

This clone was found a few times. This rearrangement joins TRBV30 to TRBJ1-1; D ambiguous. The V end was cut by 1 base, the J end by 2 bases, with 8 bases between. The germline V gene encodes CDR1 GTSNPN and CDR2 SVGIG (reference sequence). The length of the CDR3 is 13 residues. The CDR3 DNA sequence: TGTGCCTGGAGTGCTATGGTTAACACTGAAGCTTTCTTT. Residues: CAWSAMVNTEAFF.

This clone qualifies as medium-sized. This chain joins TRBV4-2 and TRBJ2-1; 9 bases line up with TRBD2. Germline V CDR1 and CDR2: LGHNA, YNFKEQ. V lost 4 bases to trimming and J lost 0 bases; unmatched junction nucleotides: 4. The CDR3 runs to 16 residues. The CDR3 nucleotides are TGTGCCAGCAGCCGTCTAGCGGGGAGCTCCTACAATGAGCAGTTCTTC. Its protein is CASSRLAGSSYNEQFF.

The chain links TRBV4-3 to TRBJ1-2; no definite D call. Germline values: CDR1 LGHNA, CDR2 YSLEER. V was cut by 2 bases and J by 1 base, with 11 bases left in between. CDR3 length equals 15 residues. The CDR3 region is CASSQSGQLNYGYTF. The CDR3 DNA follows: TGCGCCAGCAGCCAAAGTGGTCAACTTAACTATGGCTACACCTTC.

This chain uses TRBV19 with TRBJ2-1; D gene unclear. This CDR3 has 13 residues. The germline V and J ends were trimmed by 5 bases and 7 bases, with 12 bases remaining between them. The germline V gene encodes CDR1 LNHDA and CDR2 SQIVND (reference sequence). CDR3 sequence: CASSWNVVNEQFF. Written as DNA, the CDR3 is TGTGCCAGTAGTTGGAACGTCGTGAATGAGCAGTTCTTC.

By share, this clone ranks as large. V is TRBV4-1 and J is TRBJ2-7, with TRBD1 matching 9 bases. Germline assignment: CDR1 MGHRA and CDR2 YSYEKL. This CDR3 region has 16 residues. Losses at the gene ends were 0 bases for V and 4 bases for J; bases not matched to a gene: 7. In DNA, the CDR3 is TGCGCCAGCAGCCAAGAAAAACAGGGGGCTCAATACGAGCAGTACTTC. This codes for CASSQEKQGAQYEQYF.

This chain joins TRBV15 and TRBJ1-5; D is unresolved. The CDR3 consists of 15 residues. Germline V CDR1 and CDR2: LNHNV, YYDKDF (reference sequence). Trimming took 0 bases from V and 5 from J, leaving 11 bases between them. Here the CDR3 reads CATSREKWKDQPQHF. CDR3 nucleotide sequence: TGTGCCACCAGCAGAGAAAAGTGGAAAGATCAGCCCCAGCATTTT.

CDR3 protein: CASSNPGTGYEQYF. The CDR3 DNA reads TGTGCCAGTAGTAATCCCGGGACAGGCTACGAGCAGTACTTC. V and J are TRBV19 and TRBJ2-5, with 8 bases identical to TRBD1. The J call could be wrong; TRBJ2-7 is a better fit for the DNA end. Germline CDR1 and CDR2: LNHDA and SQIVND (reference sequence). The CDR3 is 14 residues long.

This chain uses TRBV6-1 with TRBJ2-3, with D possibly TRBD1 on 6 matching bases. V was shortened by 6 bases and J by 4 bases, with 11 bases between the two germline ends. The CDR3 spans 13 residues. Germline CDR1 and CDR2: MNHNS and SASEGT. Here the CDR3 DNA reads TGTGCCAGCAGCGCAGGGGACGCAGATACGCAGTATTTT. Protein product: CASSAGDADTQYF.